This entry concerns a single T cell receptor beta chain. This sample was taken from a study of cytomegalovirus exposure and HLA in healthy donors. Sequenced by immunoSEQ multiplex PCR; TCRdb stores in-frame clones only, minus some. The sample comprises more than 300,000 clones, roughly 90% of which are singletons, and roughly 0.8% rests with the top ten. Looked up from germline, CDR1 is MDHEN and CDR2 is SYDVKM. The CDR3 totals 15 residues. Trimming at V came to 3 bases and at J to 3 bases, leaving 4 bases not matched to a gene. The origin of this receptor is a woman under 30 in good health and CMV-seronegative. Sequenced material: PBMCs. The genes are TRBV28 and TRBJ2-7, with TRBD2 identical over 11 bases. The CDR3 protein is CASSFVAGGLYEQYF. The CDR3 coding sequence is TGTGCCAGCAGTTTCGTAGCGGGAGGGCTCTACGAGCAGTACTTC.